These 19 T cell receptor beta chains originate from one sample sequenced in a study of regulatory T cells in long-lasting Graves disease. Time point specified: persistent/refractory GD, antithyroid drugs over 5 years with positive TRAb. From RNA extracted from PBMCs, the TCR library was made. CDR3-region Arm-PCR and iRepertoire HTBI primers produced the TCR beta libraries. TCRdb ran MiXCR on the multiplex PCR reads and lists one entry per CDR3 protein. Of hundreds of thousands of distinct CDR3 sequences detected, around 20% appear once; the ten largest clones hold less than 9%. The sequencing used peripheral blood mononuclear cells (PBMCs), collected when the disease was refractory, from a patient treated with antithyroid drugs. The receptors were gathered from a female donor with Graves disease.

J is TRBJ2-3 and V is TRBV5-1; 8 nucleotides match TRBD1. In germline, CDR1 is SGHRS, CDR2 YFSETQ. The junction had 4 bases not matched to a gene; V was cut back by 4 bases and J by 0 bases. There are 15 residues in the CDR3. Here the CDR3 DNA reads TGCGCCAGCAGCCTGGACAGGGCTAGCACAGATACGCAGTATTTT. Its protein is CASSLDRASTDTQYF.

This chain links TRBV6-2 or TRBV6-3 with TRBJ1-5; D is unclear. Germline assignment: CDR1 MNHEY and CDR2 SVGEGT. V lost 6 bases and J 6 bases, leaving 9 bases between the germline ends. CDR3 length: 12 residues. In DNA, the CDR3 is TGTGCCAGCAGCTATAGAAGTCAGCCCCAGCATTTT. Translated: CASSYRSQPQHF.

This clonotype was observed at least ten times. The genes are TRBV11-2 and TRBJ2-7; 11 nucleotides agree with TRBD1. This CDR3 is built from 13 residues. Per germline, CDR1 SGHAT and CDR2 FQNNGV. Germline trimming cut 9 bases from V and 5 bases from J; bases unmatched to any gene: 6. CDR3 DNA sequence: TGTGCCAGTAGGGGGACAGGGGGACACGAGCAGTACTTC. Its protein is CASRGTGGHEQYF. The whole variable domain, filled in from reference TRBV11-2 and TRBJ2-7, reads EAGVAQSPRYKIIEKRQSVAFWCNPISGHATLYWYQQILGQGPKLLIQFQNNGVVDDSQLPKDRFSAERLKGVDSTLKIQPAKLEDSAVYLCASRGTGGHEQYFGPGTRLTVT.

The chain carries TRBV9 and TRBJ2-1, with a weak D call TRBD1 (5 bases). Germline CDR1 SGDLS, CDR2 YYNGEE. V was trimmed by 3 bases and J by 3 bases, leaving 13 bases between them. The CDR3 loop spans 15 amino acids. Here the CDR3 reads CASSGQDNYYNEQFF. The CDR3 DNA sequence: TGTGCCAGCAGCGGGCAGGACAACTACTACAATGAGCAGTTCTTC. The entire variable domain, with the rest obtained from reference TRBV9 and TRBJ2-1, is as follows: DSGVTQTPKHLITATGQRVTLRCSPRSGDLSVYWYQQSLDQGLQFLIQYYNGEERAKGNILERFSAQQFPDLHSELNLSSLELGDSALYFCASSGQDNYYNEQFFGPGTRLTVL.

This clonotype was seen only a few times. The CDR3 loop reads CAWSSGLATEAFF. CDR3 coding DNA: TGTGCCTGGAGTTCAGGGTTGGCCACTGAAGCTTTCTTT. V gene TRBV30 combines with J gene TRBJ1-1; D possibly corresponds to TRBD1 (5 bases). The germline V gene encodes CDR1 GTSNPN and CDR2 SVGIG (reference sequence). The V and J ends lost 2 bases and 4 bases respectively, with 11 bases between them. This CDR3 contains 13 residues.

The chain joins TRBV24-1 to TRBJ2-3; TRBD2 matches at 14 bases. This CDR3 contains 14 residues. With 5 bases clipped from V and 15 bases from J, the junction kept 9 bases outside the gene matches. In germline, CDR1 is KGHDR, CDR2 SFDVKD. The CDR3 DNA is TGTGCCACCAGTGCCCCCCGACTAGCGGGAGGGCAATATTTT. Translated: CATSAPRLAGGQYF.

This clonotype was found many times. V is TRBV20-1 and J is TRBJ1-1, with no clear D. V was pared by 6 bases and J by 6 bases, with 20 bases between. The CDR3 sequence is 14 residues long. The germline CDR1 and CDR2 sequences are DFQATT and SNEGSKA (reference sequence). The CDR3 protein is CSARSLDVLAEAFF. CDR3 bases: TGCAGTGCCAGAAGCTTAGATGTTCTAGCTGAAGCTTTCTTT.

This clonotype was detected only a few times. The rearrangement uses TRBV3-1 and TRBJ2-2; D is perhaps TRBD2 (5 bases). This CDR3 contains 13 residues. Trimming took off 5 bases at V and 6 bases at J, with 10 bases between the two ends. Germline loops: CDR1 LGHDT, CDR2 YNNKEL (reference sequence). The CDR3 spells CASSASFAGELFF. In DNA form, the CDR3 reads TGTGCCAGCAGCGCTAGCTTCGCCGGGGAGCTGTTTTTT. Full variable domain (remainder filled in from reference TRBV3-1 and TRBJ2-2): DTAVSQTPKYLVTQMGNDKSIKCEQNLGHDTMYWYKQDSKKFLKIMFSYNNKELIINETVPNRFSPKSPDKAHLNLHINSLELGDSAVYFCASSASFAGELFFGEGSRLTVL.

The rearrangement links TRBV7-9 to TRBJ1-6, with D uncertain. V lost 6 bases, J lost 7 bases, and 10 bases lay in between. The length of the CDR3 is 13 residues. Germline CDR1 is SEHNR and CDR2 is FQNEAQ (reference sequence). CDR3 sequence reads: CASSWVQNSPLHF. In DNA form, the CDR3 reads TGTGCCAGCAGTTGGGTCCAAAATTCACCCCTCCACTTT.

The V and J genes are TRBV20-1 and TRBJ1-1; D call uncertain. Germline V gene lookup returns CDR1 DFQATT and CDR2 SNEGSKA (reference sequence). The CDR3 runs to 13 residues. Between the trimmed V and J ends, which lost 5 bases and 8 bases, there was a span of 18 bases. The CDR3 DNA sequence: TGCAGTGCTTCACCGGTAGAGAACATGGAAGCTTTCTTT. Translation gives CSASPVENMEAFF.

This clonotype was detected a few times. The gene calls are TRBV11-2 and TRBJ2-7; tentatively, D is TRBD1 (6 bases). Trimming stripped 0 bases from V and 2 bases from J, with 14 bases between. The length of the CDR3 is 16 residues. Germline V gene data show CDR1 as SGHAT and CDR2 as FQNNGV. The chain's CDR3 is CASSLDWYRDPYEQYF. In nucleotides, the CDR3 is TGTGCCAGCAGCTTAGATTGGTACAGGGACCCCTACGAGCAGTACTTC.

The chain is built from TRBV30 and TRBJ2-5; perhaps D is TRBD1 or TRBD2 (7 bases each). The germline V and J ends were trimmed by 7 bases and 5 bases, with 17 bases remaining between them. Germline V lookup: CDR1 GTSNPN, CDR2 SVGIG (reference sequence). The CDR3 loop spans 13 amino acids. This chain's CDR3 is CASLPGGGETQYF. As DNA, the CDR3 is TGTGCCTCCCTCCCAGGGGGGGGGGAGACCCAGTACTTC.

This clonotype came up a few times. The CDR3 region has the DNA TGTGCCACCGCCGTTGGAGCAGGAGCATACGAGCAGTACTTC. It encodes CATAVGAGAYEQYF. The chain combines TRBV15 with TRBJ2-7, with D unclear. V lost 8 bases and J 4 bases, leaving 18 bases between the germline ends. Germline V gene sequence: CDR1 LNHNV, CDR2 YYDKDF (reference sequence). This CDR3 is built from 14 residues. Together with reference TRBV15 and TRBJ2-7, the CDR3 gives the full variable domain: DAMVIQNPRYQVTQFGKPVTLSCSQTLNHNVMYWYQQKSSQAPKLLFHYYDKDFNNEADTPDNFQSRRPNTSFCFLDIRSPGLGDTAMYLCATAVGAGAYEQYFGPGTRLTVT.

Details on this clonotype: A read error is possible here, since a much larger clone lies one base away. The chain links TRBV27 to TRBJ1-6; 7 bases fit TRBD1. V lost 8 bases to trimming and J lost 6 bases; unmatched junction nucleotides: 10. The CDR3 contains 15 residues. Germline V gene sequence: CDR1 MNHEY, CDR2 SMNVEV (reference sequence). The CDR3 spells CASALGNRGNSPLHF. Written as DNA, the CDR3 is TGTGCCAGCGCCTTGGGGAACAGGGGTAATTCACCCCTCCACTTT.

This clonotype was counted ten times or more. The V gene is TRBV29-1, the J gene TRBJ2-7, with TRBD2 identical over 15 bases. Germline lookup yields CDR1 SQVTM and CDR2 ANQGSEA. The CDR3 is made up of 14 amino acids. J gave up 7 bases and V 6 bases, and 7 bases lay outside the gene matches. This CDR3 reads CSVRAGLAGGEQYF. The DNA for the CDR3 is TGCAGCGTCCGGGCGGGACTAGCGGGAGGAGAGCAGTACTTC.

This clonotype was counted between two and nine times. The chain links TRBV3-1 to TRBJ1-4; D uncertain. CDR3 length equals 14 residues. Trimming left V 5 bases short and J 0 bases short, with 7 bases between. Looked up from germline, CDR1 is LGHDT and CDR2 is YNNKEL (reference sequence). CDR3 loop: CASSTLATNEKLFF. CDR3 DNA sequence: TGTGCCAGCAGCACCCTTGCAACTAATGAAAAACTGTTTTTT.

This clonotype was seen a few times. A much larger clone lies one base from this, so it may be a read error. The V and J genes are TRBV12-3 or TRBV12-4 and TRBJ2-7, with TRBD2 matching over 12 bases. The CDR3 is made up of 16 amino acids. As DNA, the CDR3 is TGTGCCAGCAGGGGCATTGGGCTAGCGGGAGGGTACGAGCAGTGCTTC. Amino acids: CASRGIGLAGGYEQCF.

This clonotype was detected ten times or more. The chain recombines TRBV28 with TRBJ1-6; 9 bases agree with TRBD1. Per the germline V gene, CDR1 is MDHEN and CDR2 is SYDVKM. Trimming cost V 5 bases and J 9 bases; bases outside gene matches: 5. The CDR3 has 14 amino acids. The CDR3 loop is CASSLTGGGSPLHF. For the CDR3, the DNA is TGTGCCAGCAGTCTAACAGGGGGCGGTTCACCCCTCCACTTT.

This clonotype was seen more than once but under ten times. The chain combines TRBV30 with TRBJ1-4, with TRBD1 matching 7 bases. The CDR3 sequence is 12 residues long. The junction had 0 bases not matched to a gene; V was cut back by 0 bases and J by 8 bases. CDR1 GTSNPN and CDR2 SVGIG come from the germline V gene (reference sequence). This chain's CDR3 is CAWSVGGEKLFF. The DNA of the CDR3 is TGTGCCTGGAGTGTAGGGGGCGAAAAACTGTTTTTT. The variable domain in full, with the rest retrieved from reference TRBV30 and TRBJ1-4, is SQTIHQWPATLVQPVGSPLSLECTVEGTSNPNLYWYRQAAGRGLQLLFYSVGIGQISSEVPQNLSASRPQDRQFILSSKKLLLSDSGFYLCAWSVGGEKLFFGSGTQLSVL.